Following are 28 T cell receptor beta chains from one sample sequenced in a study of blood T cell repertoires in COVID-19 (dated by TCRdb to 2018 to 2020). The library was prepared using the immunoSEQ multiplex PCR assay. The table comes from immuneACCESS by way of TCRdb, which keeps in-frame sequences with V and J called. Part of the clones is missing from these tables; in studies checked, under half for an unresolved V gene and the rest for unknown reasons. Within this sample are 190,000 or so clones, with around nine tenths of them counted one time only. The ten largest clones represent 0.85% to 0.95% of the sample. Sequenced input: peripheral blood. The receptors were gathered from a woman under 30 who had recovered from COVID-19.

CDR3 residues: CASSPGLASETQYF. The CDR3 region has the DNA TGCGCCAGCAGCCCGGGACTAGCATCGGAGACCCAGTACTTC. The chain joins TRBV4-3 to TRBJ2-5; 9 bases are shared with TRBD2. CDR1 is LGHNA and CDR2 is YSLEER in the germline V gene. With 4 bases clipped from V and 5 bases from J, the junction kept 5 bases outside the gene matches. This CDR3 contains 14 residues.

The chain joins TRBV5-3 to TRBJ2-5, with a weak D call TRBD1 (6 bases). TRBV5-3 is identified as an open reading frame with a role that is uncertain. Deletions cut 4 bases from V and 4 bases from J, with 11 bases between. This CDR3 region has 13 residues. Here the CDR3 reads CARSLRGGETQYF. The CDR3 region has the DNA TGTGCCAGAAGCCTGCGAGGGGGAGAGACCCAGTACTTC.

The CDR3: CASSNRTGGSYEQYV. CDR3 DNA sequence: TGTGCCAGCAGCAATCGGACAGGGGGCTCCTACGAGCAGTACGTC. The rearrangement links TRBV21-1 to TRBJ2-7; no check of the table's D call, TRBD1, against the DNA was made. TRBV21-1 is deemed a pseudogene. The CDR3 extends over 15 amino acids.

The chain links TRBV15 to TRBJ2-6; D is unresolved. Trimming removed 1 base from V and 2 bases from J, with 3 bases in between. The CDR3 covers 14 residues. Germline V gives CDR1 LNHNV, CDR2 YYDKDF (reference sequence). As DNA, the CDR3 is TGTGCCACCAGCAGAGCTCCTGGGGCCAACGTCCTGACTTTC. Its protein is CATSRAPGANVLTF.

The gene calls are TRBV19 and TRBJ1-5; D may be TRBD1 (6 bases). Germline V gene lookup returns CDR1 LNHDA and CDR2 SQIVND (reference sequence). With 11 bases removed from V and 6 bases from J, the gap between germline ends came to 20 bases. The CDR3 contains 14 residues. CDR3: CAVGEGVVTQPQHF. The CDR3 region has the DNA TGTGCCGTTGGGGAGGGGGTGGTTACTCAGCCCCAGCATTTT.

The V call is TRBV11-3, the J call TRBJ2-3; 8 bases fit TRBD2. This CDR3 is built from 16 residues. Looked up from germline, CDR1 is SGHNT and CDR2 is YENEEA. V was pared by 5 bases and J by 0 bases, with 7 bases of the junction left unmatched. This CDR3 reads CASSPGRGESTDTQYF. The CDR3 DNA is TGTGCCAGCAGCCCGGGGCGGGGGGAGAGCACAGATACGCAGTATTTT.

This clone has more than one count but fewer than ten. The chain uses TRBV27 and TRBJ1-1, with D hard to call. The CDR3 runs to 13 residues. Deletions cut 5 bases from V and 1 base from J, with 8 bases between. The germline V gene has CDR1 MNHEY and CDR2 SMNVEV (reference sequence). The CDR3 here is CASSIYKNTEAFF. In DNA form, the CDR3 reads TGTGCCAGCAGTATTTACAAGAACACTGAAGCTTTCTTT.

The chain couples TRBV13 to TRBJ2-7, with 7 bases aligning to TRBD2. Germline values: CDR1 PRHDT, CDR2 FYEKMQ (reference sequence). V dropped 3 bases and J dropped 2; count of bases not matched to a gene: 19. There are 19 residues in the CDR3. CDR3 sequence (DNA): TGTGCCAGCAGCTTGGGCCGACTAGCCTATAAACGAGGGACCTACGAGCAGTACGTC. It yields the protein CASSLGRLAYKRGTYEQYV.

The chain employs TRBV4-3 and TRBJ2-7, with TRBD1 identical over 9 bases. CDR3 size: 15 residues. In germline, CDR1 is LGHNA, CDR2 YSLEER. V was clipped by 3 bases and J by 0 bases; unmatched bases: 3. CDR3 in amino acids: CASSHGTGSSYEQYF. CDR3 nucleotides: TGCGCCAGCAGCCACGGGACAGGGAGCTCCTACGAGCAGTACTTC.

The V and J genes are TRBV15 and TRBJ2-5; 9 positions agree with TRBD1. V trimming: 1 base; J trimming: 5 bases; junction bases outside the gene matches: 5. Germline V gene sequence: CDR1 LNHNV, CDR2 YYDKDF (reference sequence). The CDR3 loop spans 15 amino acids. DNA of the CDR3: TGTGCCACCAGCAGAGGGGGGACAGGGAAGGAGACCCAGTACTTC. The encoded protein is CATSRGGTGKETQYF.

This clone came up once. The CDR3 DNA reads TGTGCCAGCAGTGAATACGGTTCAGATTCGGGATACGAGACCCAGTACTTC. Amino acid sequence: CASSEYGSDSGYETQYF. V and J are TRBV25-1 and TRBJ2-5, with TRBD2 as a possible D gene (5 bases). The CDR3 covers 17 residues. The germline V gene has CDR1 MGHDK and CDR2 SYGVNS. V was clipped by 0 bases and J by 5 bases, with 19 bases between them.

The V and J genes are TRBV5-6 and TRBJ2-1; TRBD2 aligns across 7 bases. The CDR3 has 12 amino acids. Trimming removed 5 bases from V and 9 bases from J; junction bases left unmatched: 5. Germline lookup yields CDR1 SGHDT and CDR2 YYEEEE. The CDR3 reads CASRIGGSEQFF. The CDR3 nucleotides are TGTGCCAGCAGGATTGGCGGGAGTGAGCAGTTCTTC.

The chain uses TRBV6-4 and TRBJ2-7; 10 bases are shared with TRBD2. V lost 1 base and J lost 0; bases outside the gene matches: 6. Per the germline V gene, CDR1 is MRHNA and CDR2 is SNTAGT. There are 17 residues in the CDR3. DNA of the CDR3: TGTGCCAGCAGTGACTACAGACTAGCGGGCCCCTCCTACGAGCAGTACGTC. As protein: CASSDYRLAGPSYEQYV.

The gene calls are TRBV14 and TRBJ2-2, with 8 bases aligning to TRBD2. From germline, CDR1 is SGHDN and CDR2 FVKESK. This CDR3 is built from 16 residues. Trimming removed 4 bases from V and 4 bases from J; junction bases left unmatched: 8. The chain's CDR3 is CASSPGASGLTGELFF. CDR3 DNA: TGTGCCAGCAGCCCCGGGGCTAGCGGGCTCACCGGGGAGCTGTTTTTT. Using reference TRBV14 and TRBJ2-2 for the parts outside the CDR3, the full variable domain is EAGVTQFPSHSVIEKGQTVTLRCDPISGHDNLYWYRRVMGKEIKFLLHFVKESKQDESGMPNNRFLAERTGGTYSTLKVQPAELEDSGVYFCASSPGASGLTGELFFGEGSRLTVL.

The chain combines TRBV6-2 or TRBV6-3 with TRBJ2-1; 7 positions match TRBD2. This CDR3 has 15 amino acids. CDR1 and CDR2 from the germline V gene are MNHEY and SVGEGT. The J segment lost 7 bases and the V segment lost 5 bases, leaving 11 bases of the junction unmatched. DNA for the CDR3: TGTGCCAGCAGTCCCTCTATATGGGGAGGGAATGAGCAGTTCTTC. As protein: CASSPSIWGGNEQFF.

The chain couples TRBV5-1 to TRBJ2-3; perhaps TRBD1 as D (7 bases). Trimming took 5 bases from V and 1 from J, leaving 17 bases between them. Germline V gene lookup returns CDR1 SGHRS and CDR2 YFSETQ. The CDR3 is 16 amino acids. The CDR3 sequence: CASREARGAGTDTQYF. As DNA, the CDR3 is TGCGCCAGCAGGGAGGCCAGGGGGGCGGGCACAGATACGCAGTATTTT.

This clone has only one observation. The chain uses TRBV5-5 and TRBJ1-4; 7 nucleotides line up with TRBD1. Germline V lookup: CDR1 SGHKS, CDR2 YYEKEE (reference sequence). The CDR3 covers 16 residues. V shed 2 bases, J shed 7 bases, and the junction held 11 bases outside the gene matches. This CDR3 reads CASSLSQQGMSEKLFF. CDR3 bases: TGTGCCAGCAGCTTATCTCAACAGGGGATGAGTGAAAAACTGTTTTTT.

This clone was detected once. The chain recombines TRBV5-5 with TRBJ2-7; tentative D call: TRBD1 (5 bases). V was shortened by 4 bases and J by 5 bases, with 16 bases between the two germline ends. Germline values: CDR1 SGHKS, CDR2 YYEKEE (reference sequence). The CDR3 consists of 14 residues. The CDR3 sequence: CASSPGAALDEQYF. The CDR3 bases are TGTGCCAGCAGCCCTGGGGCGGCTTTAGACGAGCAGTACTTC.

The chain links TRBV9 to TRBJ2-2; TRBD2 matches at 7 bases. Unmatched junction bases numbered 6, after V lost 0 bases and J lost 7 bases. The CDR3 runs 15 residues. Looked up from germline, CDR1 is SGDLS and CDR2 is YYNGEE. CDR3 DNA: TGTGCCAGCAGCGTAGGAAGCGGGACGGTCGGGGAGCTGTTTTTT. Its translation is CASSVGSGTVGELFF.

A remark on this clone: A far larger clone is one base from this, pointing to a likely read error. The V gene is TRBV7-9, the J gene TRBJ1-6, with TRBD1 matching 7 bases. The CDR3 length is 14 residues. In germline, CDR1 is SEHNR, CDR2 FQNEAQ (reference sequence). V lost 5 bases, J lost 5 bases, and 3 bases stayed unmatched. The CDR3 spells CASSPGTDNSPLHF. In DNA, the CDR3 is TGTGCCAGCAGCCCCGGGACAGATAATTCACCCCTCCACTTT.

The gene calls are TRBV5-4 and TRBJ2-3, with 8 bases aligning to TRBD2. Germline trimming cut 2 bases from V and 6 bases from J; bases unmatched to any gene: 5. This CDR3 is built from 14 residues. CDR1 is SGHNT and CDR2 is YYREEE in the germline V gene (reference sequence). The CDR3 DNA follows: TGTGCCAGCAGCTTCGAGAGCGGGAGTGATACGCAGTATTTT. Encoded protein: CASSFESGSDTQYF.

The chain has TRBV24-1 and TRBJ2-5; D might be TRBD2 (6 bases). V was cut by 2 bases and J by 5 bases, with 17 bases left in between. This CDR3 comprises 16 residues. Germline assignment: CDR1 KGHDR and CDR2 SFDVKD. The CDR3 loop reads CATSDSAGTWRETQYF. CDR3 DNA sequence: TGTGCCACCAGTGATTCAGCCGGGACTTGGAGGGAGACCCAGTACTTC.

This clone was counted at least ten times. J is TRBJ2-5 and V is TRBV28; D uncertain. Germline V gene data show CDR1 as MDHEN and CDR2 as SYDVKM. CDR3 length equals 12 residues. V was clipped by 5 bases and J by 3 bases, with 7 bases between them. The chain's CDR3 is CASSPTEETQYF. The CDR3 coding sequence is TGTGCCAGCAGTCCAACGGAAGAGACCCAGTACTTC.

The chain has TRBV5-3 and TRBJ1-1, with TRBD1 as a possible D gene (6 bases). TRBV5-3 is sorted into the ORF group, with uncertain function. The ends were cut back, 4 bases at V and 5 bases at J, with 24 bases in the middle. The CDR3 covers 17 residues. Here the CDR3 reads CARSPPLDRKGETEAFF. In DNA, the CDR3 is TGTGCCAGAAGCCCCCCCCTAGACAGGAAAGGGGAGACTGAAGCTTTCTTT.

The V call is TRBV6-2 or TRBV6-3, the J call TRBJ2-3; no clear D gene. CDR1 is MNHEY, CDR2 SVGEGT, per germline. This CDR3 spans 13 amino acids. V lost 0 bases to trimming and J lost 3 bases, with 4 bases between them. CDR3 nucleotides: TGTGCCAGCAGTTACTCAGAGACAGATACGCAGTATTTT. Its protein product is CASSYSETDTQYF.

The chain recombines TRBV6-6 with TRBJ1-1; D not resolved. The CDR3 runs 14 residues. Trimming cost V 5 bases and J 0 bases, with 10 bases left between them. CDR1 is MNHNY, CDR2 SVGAGI, per germline (reference sequence). The CDR3 nucleotides are TGTGCCAGCAGTGGAGGAGTTATGAACACTGAAGCTTTCTTT. This gives the protein CASSGGVMNTEAFF.

This clone showed up just once. The rearrangement joins TRBV6-5 to TRBJ1-5, with a possible D match to TRBD1 (5 bases). The CDR3 loop spans 15 amino acids. V was trimmed by 2 bases and J by 0 bases, leaving 8 bases between them. Germline V gives CDR1 MNHEY, CDR2 SVGAGI. This CDR3 is CASSYDSYSNQPQHF. The CDR3 DNA is TGTGCCAGCAGTTACGACAGCTATAGCAATCAGCCCCAGCATTTT.

The chain joins TRBV7-2 to TRBJ1-1; weak D call: TRBD1 (5 bases). The V gene's germline CDR1 is SGHTA and CDR2 FQGNSA. Deletions cut 6 bases from V and 1 base from J, with 12 bases between. The CDR3 covers 14 residues. CDR3 in amino acids: CASRAGRGNTEAFF. Written as DNA, the CDR3 is TGTGCCAGCAGGGCGGGACGCGGGAACACTGAAGCTTTCTTT.